Presented here are 25 T cell receptor beta chains from one specimen sequenced in a study of blood T cell repertoires in COVID-19. Libraries were prepared by immunoSEQ multiplex PCR; TCRdb keeps only in-frame clonotypes and omits some of them. The data contain 120,000 or so clones, 60% to 80% of them singletons. The sequenced material came from peripheral blood. These receptors were collected from a man between 60 and 75 years old with acute or convalescent COVID-19.

Here the CDR3 reads CASSIQGGGEKLFF. The CDR3 coding sequence is TGTGCCAGCAGCATACAGGGGGGCGGTGAAAAACTGTTTTTT. J is TRBJ1-4 and V is TRBV2; 8 bases align to TRBD1. V dropped 6 bases and J dropped 7; count of bases not matched to a gene: 7. Germline CDR1 and CDR2: SNHLY and FYNNEI. The CDR3 length is 14 residues.

The sample holds a few counts of this clone. This chain joins TRBV11-3 and TRBJ2-5; D not resolved. The CDR3 contains 13 residues. The V end was cut by 0 bases, the J end by 3 bases, with 5 bases between. The V gene's germline CDR1 is SGHNT and CDR2 YENEEA. The CDR3 DNA follows: TGTGCCAGCAGCTTAGATCAGAAAGAGACCCAGTACTTC. It encodes CASSLDQKETQYF.

This chain uses TRBV10-1 with TRBJ2-1; 11 bases align to TRBD1. The CDR3 is made up of 15 amino acids. J was trimmed by 7 bases and V by 2 bases; bases with no gene match: 4. Per germline, CDR1 WNHNN and CDR2 SYGVQD (reference sequence). The CDR3 protein is CASSERGQGANEQFF. The CDR3 nucleotides read TGCGCCAGCAGTGAGAGAGGACAGGGGGCGAATGAGCAGTTCTTC.

The V call is TRBV18, the J call TRBJ1-2, with no clear D. This CDR3 region has 14 residues. The germline V and J ends were trimmed by 0 bases and 1 base, with 6 bases remaining between them. In germline, CDR1 is KGHSH, CDR2 LQKENI. This CDR3 is CASSPPSVNYGYTF. CDR3 DNA: TGTGCCAGCTCACCACCTTCCGTTAACTATGGCTACACCTTC. The full variable domain, its missing parts supplied by reference TRBV18 and TRBJ1-2, is NAGVMQNPRHLVRRRGQEARLRCSPMKGHSHVYWYRQLPEEGLKFMVYLQKENIIDESGMPKERFSAEFPKEGPSILRIQQVVRGDSAAYFCASSPPSVNYGYTFGSGTRLTVV.

This chain uses TRBV5-4 with TRBJ1-2; 7 bases are shared with TRBD1. CDR3 length: 13 amino acids. Germline values: CDR1 SGHNT, CDR2 YYREEE (reference sequence). V shed 4 bases and J 7 bases; nucleotides not matched to a gene: 7. The CDR3 nucleotides are TGTGCCAGCAGCCCGACAGGGTTTGGTGGCTACACCTTC. Translating it yields CASSPTGFGGYTF.

This clone was detected only once. The chain combines TRBV19 with TRBJ1-4; no clear D gene. Germline CDR1 LNHDA, CDR2 SQIVND (reference sequence). V gave up 4 bases and J gave up 0 bases, with 9 bases separating them. This CDR3 has 15 amino acids. CDR3 DNA: TGTGCCAGTAGTACATGGAGGGCAACTAATGAAAAACTGTTTTTT. It is translated as CASSTWRATNEKLFF. The full variable domain, with the rest looked up from reference TRBV19 and TRBJ1-4, is DGGITQSPKYLFRKEGQNVTLSCEQNLNHDAMYWYRQDPGQGLRLIYYSQIVNDFQKGDIAEGYSVSREKKESFPLTVTSAQKNPTAFYLCASSTWRATNEKLFFGSGTQLSVL.

The V gene is TRBV30, the J gene TRBJ1-2, with a possible D match to TRBD1 (6 bases). The V gene lost 0 bases and the J gene lost 10 bases, with 21 bases spanning the gap. The CDR3 loop spans 15 amino acids. CDR1 GTSNPN and CDR2 SVGIG come from the germline V gene (reference sequence). DNA of the CDR3: TGTGCCTGGAGTGTCGGACAGACCGCCGCGATGGTCTACACCTTC. This translates into CAWSVGQTAAMVYTF.

CDR3 coding DNA: TGTGCCAGCTCACCAGGGGCCGGGCAGGGCGAGCAGTACTTC. This sequence encodes CASSPGAGQGEQYF. This chain connects TRBV18 to TRBJ2-7; maybe TRBD1 (5 bases). The CDR3 covers 14 residues. Trimming cost V 2 bases and J 6 bases, with 14 bases left between them. Germline-derived CDR1 and CDR2 are KGHSH and LQKENI.

The chain is built from TRBV30 and TRBJ1-6, with no clear D. The CDR3 covers 11 residues. Germline V gene data show CDR1 as GTSNPN and CDR2 as SVGIG (reference sequence). The germline V and J ends were trimmed by 4 bases and 9 bases, with 7 bases remaining between them. The CDR3 region is CAWTHGSPLHF. CDR3 coding DNA: TGTGCCTGGACTCACGGTTCACCCCTCCACTTT.

The J gene is TRBJ1-5, the V gene TRBV6-4; D ambiguous. The germline V gene has CDR1 MRHNA and CDR2 SNTAGT. The ends were cut back, 1 base at V and 13 bases at J, with 11 bases in the middle. This CDR3 spans 12 amino acids. CDR3 protein: CASSDYSTEQHF. The CDR3, as DNA: TGTGCCAGCAGTGACTATTCAACGGAGCAGCATTTT.

This clone was observed once. V gene TRBV7-7 combines with J gene TRBJ2-1, with 8 bases lining up with TRBD1. The length of the CDR3 is 13 residues. The germline CDR1 and CDR2 sequences are SSHAT and FNYEAQ (reference sequence). J gave up 9 bases and V 1 base, and 2 bases lay outside the gene matches. CDR3 loop: CASSLGGQGEQFF. In DNA, the CDR3 is TGTGCCAGCAGCTTAGGAGGACAGGGTGAGCAGTTCTTC.

The chain has TRBV9 and TRBJ2-3, with 14 bases that match TRBD2. Looked up from germline, CDR1 is SGDLS and CDR2 is YYNGEE. This CDR3 contains 18 residues. The junction had 9 bases not matched to a gene; V was cut back by 5 bases and J by 1 base. This CDR3 is CASSVTSGGAMGTDTQYF. Written as DNA, the CDR3 is TGTGCCAGCAGTGTGACTAGCGGGGGGGCCATGGGCACAGATACGCAGTATTTT.

The chain recombines TRBV21-1 with TRBJ2-6; TRBD1, the table's D call, lacks a check against the DNA. TRBV21-1 is a pseudogene. The CDR3 runs 17 residues. The CDR3 loop is CASGTGTGLSGANVLTF. The DNA for the CDR3 is TGTGCCAGCGGGACCGGGACAGGGTTATCCGGGGCCAACGTCCTGACTTTC.

This chain connects TRBV19 to TRBJ2-5; 12 bases match TRBD2. V lost 5 bases, J lost 5 bases, and 6 bases stayed unmatched. Germline values: CDR1 LNHDA, CDR2 SQIVND (reference sequence). This CDR3 has 15 amino acids. CDR3 sequence reads: CASSLRLAGVETQYF. CDR3 nucleotide sequence: TGTGCCAGTAGTTTAAGACTAGCGGGAGTCGAGACCCAGTACTTC.

The CDR3 region has the DNA TGTGCCAGCAGCTTAGACCTAGCGGGCACAGATACGCAGTATTTT. Protein: CASSLDLAGTDTQYF. The chain employs TRBV7-3 and TRBJ2-3, with 7 bases that match TRBD2. The CDR3 sequence is 15 residues long. Germline CDR1 is SGHTA and CDR2 is FQGTGA. V shed 2 bases, J shed 1 base, and the junction held 3 bases outside the gene matches.

The chain carries TRBV10-3 and TRBJ1-1; D may be TRBD1 (6 bases). Trimming removed 3 bases from V and 10 bases from J, with 18 bases in between. Germline values: CDR1 ENHRY, CDR2 SYGVKD. The CDR3 is made up of 14 amino acids. The DNA of the CDR3 is TGTGCCATCAGTGAAGCCCAGGACAGTGGGAGAGCTTTCTTT. Its protein product is CAISEAQDSGRAFF.

The CDR3 loop is CASSLASYGYTF. Here the CDR3 DNA reads TGTGCCAGCAGCTTGGCGTCCTATGGCTACACCTTC. The chain uses TRBV5-8 and TRBJ1-2; D not certain. The CDR3 length is 12 residues. Trimming shortened V by 0 bases and J by 4 bases, and 4 bases separated the two germline ends. Germline V gene lookup returns CDR1 SGHTS and CDR2 YDEGEE. The variable domain in full, with the rest retrieved from reference TRBV5-8 and TRBJ1-2, is EAGVTQSPTHLIKTRGQQATLRCSPISGHTSVYWYQQALGLGLQFLLWYDEGEERNRGNFPPRFSGRQFPNYSSELNVNALELEDSALYLCASSLASYGYTFGSGTRLTVV.

The rearrangement joins TRBV6-5 to TRBJ1-2; D call uncertain. Germline V lookup: CDR1 MNHEY, CDR2 SVGAGI. Between the trimmed V and J ends, which lost 7 bases and 8 bases, there was a span of 14 bases. The CDR3 has 12 amino acids. Here the CDR3 DNA reads TGTGCCAGCACTACCAGTTCGGGAGGCTACACCTTC. Its translation is CASTTSSGGYTF.

This clone occurred a few times. The V gene is TRBV1, the J gene TRBJ1-1. TRBV1 is assigned pseudogene status. CDR3 length equals 13 residues. The CDR3 DNA reads TGCACCAGCAGCCGAGAGAGGAACACTGAAGCTTTCTTT. It encodes CTSSRERNTEAFF.

This chain connects TRBV5-4 to TRBJ1-2, with TRBD1 matching over 7 bases. Losses at the gene ends were 0 bases for V and 10 bases for J; bases not matched to a gene: 6. Per germline, CDR1 SGHNT and CDR2 YYREEE (reference sequence). The CDR3 totals 13 residues. The CDR3 loop is CASSLGRGSPYTF. CDR3 DNA: TGTGCCAGCAGCTTGGGCAGGGGGTCCCCCTACACCTTC.

The chain couples TRBV27 to TRBJ2-7; no definite D call. V lost 5 bases, J lost 1 base, and 9 bases lay in between. The CDR3 length is 13 residues. The V gene's germline CDR1 is MNHEY and CDR2 SMNVEV (reference sequence). The CDR3 DNA follows: TGTGCCAGCAGTCCGAGCGTATCCTACGAGCAGTACTTC. Its protein is CASSPSVSYEQYF.

V gene TRBV19 combines with J gene TRBJ2-2; D unclear. Germline V gene lookup returns CDR1 LNHDA and CDR2 SQIVND (reference sequence). Trimming pared 3 bases from V and 4 bases from J, leaving 12 bases between. CDR3 length: 15 amino acids. The CDR3 nucleotides are TGTGCCAGTAGTATTATAGATGGTGGCACCGGGGAGCTGTTTTTT. It specifies CASSIIDGGTGELFF.

The V and J genes are TRBV11-2 and TRBJ2-3; 9 bases map to TRBD2. The V gene's germline CDR1 is SGHAT and CDR2 FQNNGV. V shed 8 bases, J shed 5 bases, and the junction held 11 bases outside the gene matches. This CDR3 has 15 residues. The CDR3 spells CASGRGSGSLDTQYF. As DNA, the CDR3 is TGTGCCAGCGGCCGAGGTAGCGGGAGTTTAGATACGCAGTATTTT.

The CDR3 loop is CASSLSKGVEQFF. DNA of the CDR3: TGTGCCAGCAGTTTGTCCAAGGGGGTTGAGCAGTTCTTC. This sequence joins TRBV28 and TRBJ2-1; tentatively, D is TRBD1 (6 bases). V gave up 3 bases and J gave up 9 bases, with 12 bases separating them. Germline CDR1 reads MDHEN; CDR2 reads SYDVKM. The CDR3 is 13 amino acids.

The chain is built from TRBV7-9 and TRBJ2-4; 7 bases align to TRBD2. Germline CDR1 is SEHNR and CDR2 is FQNEAQ (reference sequence). Trimming cost V 4 bases and J 1 base; bases outside gene matches: 13. The length of the CDR3 is 18 residues. The CDR3 nucleotides read TGTGCCAGCAGCTCCTCACTAGCGAGGCCTGACGCCAAAAACATTCAGTACTTC. This encodes CASSSSLARPDAKNIQYF. Drawing the rest from reference TRBV7-9 and TRBJ2-4, the complete variable domain is DTGVSQNPRHKITKRGQNVTFRCDPISEHNRLYWYRQTLGQGPEFLTYFQNEAQLEKSRLLSDRFSAERPKGSFSTLEIQRTEQGDSAMYLCASSSSLARPDAKNIQYFGAGTRLSVL.